This T cell receptor (beta chain) emerged from a study of response to subunit inactivated influenza vaccine. Study-level points and caveats: It was suggested by the authors that few new T cells are recruited by each seasonal influenza vaccination.

This clonotype was counted only a few times. The antigen is unknown. The CDR3 spans 16 residues. CDR1 is LGHNA and CDR2 is YNFKEQ in the germline V gene. Losses at the gene ends were 3 bases for V and 4 bases for J; bases not matched to a gene: 5. TCRdb reprocessed the RT-PCR reads via MiXCR and lists one record per CDR3 protein. The profile shows 490,000 or so distinct CDR3 sequences, less than 8% of them singletons. The sequence derives from a man aged 50-75 years who received an inactivated influenza vaccine. The chain carries TRBV4-2 and TRBJ2-4; 11 bases align to TRBD1. The specimen was PBMCs from blood, collected about 23 months after vaccination. The CDR3 coding sequence is TGTGCCAGCAGCCAGCCTGGGACAGGGGGAAAAAACATTCAGTACTTC. Translation gives CASSQPGTGGKNIQYF.